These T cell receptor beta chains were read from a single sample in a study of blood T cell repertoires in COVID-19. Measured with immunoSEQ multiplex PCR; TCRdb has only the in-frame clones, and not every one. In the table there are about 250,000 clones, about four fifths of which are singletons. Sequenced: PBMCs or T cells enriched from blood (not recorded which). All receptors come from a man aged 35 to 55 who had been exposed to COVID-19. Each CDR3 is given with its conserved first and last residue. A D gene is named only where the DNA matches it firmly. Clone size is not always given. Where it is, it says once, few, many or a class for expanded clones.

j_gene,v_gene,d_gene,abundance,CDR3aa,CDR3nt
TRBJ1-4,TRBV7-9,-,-,CASSLASGEKLFF,TGTGCCAGCAGCTTAGCCTCGGGTGAAAAACTGTTTTTT
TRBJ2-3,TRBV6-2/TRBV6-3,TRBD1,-,CASSRDRGGSDMQYF,TGTGCCAGCAGCCGGGACAGGGGAGGTTCAGATATGCAGTATTTT
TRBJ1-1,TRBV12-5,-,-,CASGLGGSYTEAFF,TGTGCTAGTGGTTTGGGAGGATCTTACACTGAAGCTTTCTTT
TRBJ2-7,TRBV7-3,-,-,CASSFGGSYEQYF,TGTGCCAGCAGCTTCGGTGGCTCCTACGAGCAGTACTTC
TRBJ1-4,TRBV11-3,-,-,CASSFRVETEKLFF,TGTGCCAGCAGCTTCAGGGTGGAGACTGAAAAACTGTTTTTT
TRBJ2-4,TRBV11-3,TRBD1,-,CASSLWPGQGYNIQYF,TGTGCCAGCAGCTTGTGGCCGGGACAGGGATATAACATTCAGTACTTC
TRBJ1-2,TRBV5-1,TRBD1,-,CASRRRTGGDYGYTF,TGCGCCAGCAGACGCCGAACAGGGGGCGACTATGGCTACACCTTC
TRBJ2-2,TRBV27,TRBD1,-,CASRVDRVPPGELFF,TGTGCCAGCAGGGTAGACAGGGTCCCGCCCGGGGAGCTGTTTTTT
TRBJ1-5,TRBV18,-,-,CASAEGSNQPQHF,TGTGCCAGCGCAGAGGGTAGCAATCAGCCCCAGCATTTT
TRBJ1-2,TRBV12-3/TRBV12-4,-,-,CASSRGYGYTF,TGTGCCAGCAGCAGGGGATATGGCTACACCTTC
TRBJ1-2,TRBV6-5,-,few,CASSSGLGFSGYTF,TGTGCCAGCAGTAGCGGGTTGGGGTTTAGTGGCTACACCTTC
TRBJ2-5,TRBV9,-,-,CASSGSGAVRETQYF,TGTGCCAGCAGCGGTTCGGGAGCCGTTAGGGAGACCCAGTACTTC
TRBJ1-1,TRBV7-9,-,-,CASSFGRQAFF,TGTGCCAGCAGCTTCGGGAGACAAGCTTTCTTT
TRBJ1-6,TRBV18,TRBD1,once,CASSRGQGTVTLHF,TGTGCCAGCTCACGGGGACAGGGAACGGTTACGCTCCACTTT
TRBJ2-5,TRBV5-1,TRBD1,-,CASSLGDRTQETQYF,TGCGCCAGCAGCTTGGGGGACAGGACGCAAGAGACCCAGTACTTC
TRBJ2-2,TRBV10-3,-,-,CAISDIEVHASGLFF,TGTGCCATCAGTGACATCGAGGTTCACGCGAGTGGGCTGTTTTTT
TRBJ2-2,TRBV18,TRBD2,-,CASSPGQLAGAWELFF,TGTGCCAGCTCCCCCGGTCAACTAGCGGGAGCGTGGGAGCTGTTTTTT
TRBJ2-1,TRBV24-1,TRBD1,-,CATSRDRPYNEQFF,TGTGCCACCAGTCGGGACAGACCATACAATGAGCAGTTCTTC
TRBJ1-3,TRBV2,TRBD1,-,CASSEQGVGNTIYF,TGTGCCAGCAGTGAACAGGGGGTTGGGAACACCATATATTTT
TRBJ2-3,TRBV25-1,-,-,CASSEYWSGWADTQYF,TGTGCCAGCAGTGAATATTGGTCAGGGTGGGCAGATACGCAGTATTTT
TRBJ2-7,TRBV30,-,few,CAWSYGHSYEQYF,TGTGCCTGGAGTTATGGACATTCCTACGAGCAGTACTTC
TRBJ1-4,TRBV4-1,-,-,CASTPSRQRYEKLFF,TGCGCCAGCACCCCAAGTCGACAGAGATACGAAAAACTGTTTTTT
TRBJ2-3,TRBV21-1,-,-,CASSNFCRADTQYF,TGTGCCAGCAGCAACTTCTGCCGGGCAGATACGCAGTATTTT
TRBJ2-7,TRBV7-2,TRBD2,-,CASSLEAGENEQYF,TGTGCCAGCAGCTTAGAAGCGGGAGAGAACGAGCAGTACTTC